This T cell receptor beta chain was sequenced in a study of shared clonotypes between healthy human individuals. Across the whole study: Used for every donor were three CD4 naive, three CD4 memory, two CD8 naive and one CD8 memory plate.

Looked up from germline, CDR1 is SGHRS and CDR2 is YFSETQ. CDR3 length equals 17 residues. J was trimmed by 1 base and V by 4 bases; bases with no gene match: 14. Points on this clone: What it binds is unknown.

This table comes from immunoSEQ multiplex PCR, and its TCRdb copy is limited to in-frame clones, with some not included. Counted here are roughly 810,000 clones, around 96% occurring once; the ten biggest clones make up less than 0.25%. Naive CD8 cells were CD45RO-negative, positively selected for CCR7, excluding terminally differentiated effector memory CD45RA+ cells. Study results and limitations: Across a few donors, naive CD4 shared around 5.3%, naive CD8 less than 4%, memory CD4 2.3%, memory CD8 0.4% to 0.5%.

This chain uses TRBV5-1 with TRBJ2-7; 7 positions agree with TRBD2. The sample consisted of naive CD8+ T cells sorted from blood. The sequence was obtained from a man younger than 45 in good health. The CDR3 coding sequence is TGCGCCAGCAGCCCCCGGGACTATGCAACTAATTCCTACGAGCAGTACTTC. It translates to CASSPRDYATNSYEQYF.